The following is a T cell receptor beta chain sequence with its context. The sample holds a few counts of this clonotype. The clone's antigen remains unknown. Base qualities are not at hand, and no much larger clone is one base apart. The method behind the library was RT-PCR. Sequencer: Illumina HiSeq 2500. In TCRdb, the public reads were trimmed at Q25 with fastp and aligned with MiXCR, with productive beta chains retained. Each entry is one CDR3 protein sequence, shown with its most common DNA and genes. The sample contains hundreds of thousands of distinct CDR3 sequences, around 18% of them found a single time. The ten largest clonotypes hold approximately 11% of the sample. This sample was included in a study of response to subunit inactivated influenza vaccine (dated by TCRdb to between 2017 and 2018). Describing the broader study: To follow how T cells responded to a trivalent subunit inactivated influenza vaccine, the researchers relied on deep quantitative profiling of the T cell receptor repertoire. Overall study results and their limits: It was suggested by the authors that each seasonal influenza vaccination may recruit only a limited number of new T cells.

The CDR3 covers 14 residues, taking in both the cysteine and the phenylalanine. CDR3 DNA is the only sequence kept; it has 42 bases, read in frame from the first base. The junction shows trimming of 4 bases on V and 8 bases on J, plus 13 bases between the germline ends. CDR1 and CDR2, looked up from the germline V gene, are SGHRS and YFSETQ. The material sequenced was PBMCs from blood, taken about 5 days after vaccination. The TCR comes from a man aged 50 or older who received an inactivated influenza vaccine. Donor details come from another sample of the same person, matched by shared clones. This receptor chain uses TRBV5-1 and TRBJ1-6, with a weak D call of TRBD1 (6 bases match). The CDR3 reads as follows: CASSPTGGYSPLHF. The DNA is TGCGCCAGCAGCCCTACGGGGGGCTATTCACCCCTCCACTTT.